One and the same sample provided the 12 T cell receptor beta chains below, sequenced in a study of radiation and T cells in renal cell carcinoma. Described time point: blood 2 weeks post-SBRT. Specified treatment: 15 Gy SBRT to primary tumor, nephrectomy 4 weeks later. Data came from immunoSEQ multiplex PCR; TCRdb stores just in-frame clones and leaves some out. Of 150,000 to 180,000 clones listed, 87% are singletons. Sequenced material: blood, taken from a patient whose treatment included radiotherapy and nephrectomy. The source is a woman aged 45-65 years with renal cell carcinoma.

The chain recombines TRBV6-5 with TRBJ2-4; no clear D gene. The CDR3 is made up of 15 amino acids. V lost 7 bases, J lost 0 bases, and 13 bases lay in between. Germline lookup yields CDR1 MNHEY and CDR2 SVGAGI. Written as DNA, the CDR3 is TGTGCCAGCATGGGTCGTGATTTAGCCAAAAACATTCAGTACTTC. It yields the protein CASMGRDLAKNIQYF.

The chain is built from TRBV11-3 and TRBJ2-1; D might be TRBD1 (5 bases). CDR1 is SGHNT, CDR2 YENEEA, per germline. The CDR3 is 13 amino acids. Trimming removed 6 bases at V and 9 bases at J, with 15 bases between. The DNA of the CDR3 is TGTGCCAGCAGTTCATTTCAGGGCAGTGAGCAGTTCTTC. It is translated as CASSSFQGSEQFF.

The rearrangement links TRBV19 to TRBJ1-2, with D maybe TRBD1 (6 bases). Trimming took 8 bases from V and 4 from J, leaving 17 bases between them. CDR3 length: 14 amino acids. Germline V gene sequence: CDR1 LNHDA, CDR2 SQIVND (reference sequence). The CDR3 DNA is TGTGCCAGTGCCCCCCGGGGGCGCGGCTATGGCTACACCTTC. This codes for CASAPRGRGYGYTF. The full variable domain, completed using reference TRBV19 and TRBJ1-2, is DGGITQSPKYLFRKEGQNVTLSCEQNLNHDAMYWYRQDPGQGLRLIYYSQIVNDFQKGDIAEGYSVSREKKESFPLTVTSAQKNPTAFYLCASAPRGRGYGYTFGSGTRLTVV.

The chain joins TRBV6-1 to TRBJ1-4, with D possibly TRBD1 on 6 matching bases. Germline CDR1 MNHNS, CDR2 SASEGT. This CDR3 is built from 15 residues. V was trimmed by 8 bases and J by 2 bases, leaving 15 bases between them. The CDR3 sequence: CASGDTGLTNEKLFF. The CDR3 coding sequence is TGTGCCAGCGGGGACACTGGTTTGACTAATGAAAAACTGTTTTTT.

The chain joins TRBV25-1 to TRBJ1-2; 8 bases map to TRBD1. V gave up 3 bases and J gave up 8 bases; unmatched junction bases: 11. The CDR3 runs to 15 residues. Germline values: CDR1 MGHDK, CDR2 SYGVNS. DNA for the CDR3: TGTGCCAGCAGTGACGGGACAGGAATCCCTCGCGGCTACACCTTC. It codes for CASSDGTGIPRGYTF.

J is TRBJ1-2 and V is TRBV18; no definite D call. The germline V gene has CDR1 KGHSH and CDR2 LQKENI. V lost 0 bases to trimming and J lost 6 bases, with 14 bases between them. The CDR3 loop spans 15 amino acids. The CDR3 is CASSPPSVILNGYTF. The CDR3 DNA reads TGTGCCAGCTCACCACCTTCGGTCATCCTTAATGGCTACACCTTC.

The chain recombines TRBV4-3 with TRBJ2-2; 8 nucleotides agree with TRBD1. This CDR3 is 16 amino acids long. Germline CDR1 and CDR2: LGHNA and YSLEER. Trimming cost V 3 bases and J 2 bases; bases outside gene matches: 5. CDR3 nucleotide sequence: TGCGCCAGCAGCCACTCGGACAGGGACAACACCGGGGAGCTGTTTTTT. The encoded protein is CASSHSDRDNTGELFF.

The chain links TRBV5-6 to TRBJ1-1; the D is unclear. V was clipped by 3 bases and J by 1 base, with 10 bases between them. This CDR3 comprises 14 residues. Germline lookup yields CDR1 SGHDT and CDR2 YYEEEE. The CDR3 DNA is TGTGCCAGCAGCTGGAACCGGGCGAACACTGAAGCTTTCTTT. It codes for CASSWNRANTEAFF. The whole variable domain, filled in from reference TRBV5-6 and TRBJ1-1, reads DAGVTQSPTHLIKTRGQQVTLRCSPKSGHDTVSWYQQALGQGPQFIFQYYEEEERQRGNFPDRFSGHQFPNYSSELNVNALLLGDSALYLCASSWNRANTEAFFGQGTRLTVV.

The rearrangement uses TRBV5-4 and TRBJ1-4; D is unclear. Trimming took 0 bases from V and 6 from J, leaving 12 bases between them. CDR1 SGHNT and CDR2 YYREEE come from the germline V gene (reference sequence). This CDR3 contains 15 residues. The CDR3, as DNA: TGTGCCAGCAGCTTGGGACCGACCGAAGATGAAAAACTGTTTTTT. Its protein product is CASSLGPTEDEKLFF.

The chain combines TRBV10-2 with TRBJ2-7; 7 bases are a match to TRBD1. This CDR3 contains 16 residues. V was pared by 9 bases and J by 3 bases, with 17 bases of the junction left unmatched. The germline V gene encodes CDR1 WSHSY and CDR2 SAAADI. CDR3 in amino acids: CASGIDSWTGVYEQYF. Here the CDR3 DNA reads TGCGCCAGTGGCATAGACTCCTGGACAGGCGTCTACGAGCAGTACTTC.

In this sample, this clone turned up once. V is TRBV15 and J is TRBJ2-5, with 8 bases identical to TRBD2. Germline trimming cut 0 bases from V and 5 bases from J; bases unmatched to any gene: 11. Germline values: CDR1 LNHNV, CDR2 YYDKDF (reference sequence). The length of the CDR3 is 17 residues. The DNA for the CDR3 is TGTGCCACCAGCAGAGAGATCGGCGGGGGGCTGGGGGAGACCCAGTACTTC. This translates into CATSREIGGGLGETQYF.

V gene TRBV19 combines with J gene TRBJ1-4, with 8 bases identical to TRBD1. Trimming cost V 3 bases and J 8 bases; bases outside gene matches: 8. This CDR3 region has 15 residues. From germline, CDR1 is LNHDA and CDR2 SQIVND (reference sequence). The CDR3 DNA is TGTGCCAGTAGTATCCTCCTCGGACAGGGCGAAAAACTGTTTTTT. Amino acid sequence: CASSILLGQGEKLFF.